The 27 T cell receptor beta chains in this list originate from one sample, sequenced in a study of regulatory T cells in long-lasting Graves disease. As for time point: newly diagnosed GD, antithyroid drugs for less than 3 months. Preparation of the TCR library used RNA extracted from PBMCs. In building TCR beta libraries, iRepertoire HTBI primers were used together with Arm-PCR of CDR3 regions. MiXCR was run by TCRdb on the multiplex PCR reads, yielding one entry per CDR3 protein. The top ten hold 17% of the sample, which has 350,000 to 550,000 distinct CDR3 sequences, 14% seen once. The same data also went into a second study, on T cells in Graves' hyperthyroidism and ophthalmopathy.

The sample was peripheral blood mononuclear cells (PBMCs), taken at new diagnosis, from a patient treated with antithyroid drugs. The receptors stem from a woman in her fifties or sixties with Graves disease.

The chain has TRBV12-3 or TRBV12-4 and TRBJ1-5, with a possible D match to TRBD1 (5 bases). CDR3 length equals 13 residues. V lost 8 bases, J lost 4 bases, and 12 bases lay in between. The CDR3 is CASCTRGNQPQHF. Written as DNA, the CDR3 is TGTGCCAGCTGCACCCGGGGGAATCAGCCCCAGCATTTT.

Remarks on this clonotype: Given a much more abundant clone one base away, this may be a read error. V usage is TRBV6-1 and J usage is TRBJ2-7; D call uncertain. The V gene lost 5 bases and the J gene lost 3 bases, with 17 bases spanning the gap. The CDR3 is made up of 15 amino acids. CDR1 is MNHNS, CDR2 SASEGT, per germline. The CDR3 loop reads CASSKTSAFNYEQYF. DNA for the CDR3: TGTGCCAGCAGTAAGACAAGCGCCTTCAACTACGAGCAGTACTTC.

A few counts support this clonotype. This chain connects TRBV7-2 to TRBJ2-7; 11 bases map to TRBD2. The CDR3 length is 14 residues. Germline CDR1 SGHTA, CDR2 FQGNSA. V lost 3 bases and J lost 5; bases outside the gene matches: 3. CDR3 nucleotide sequence: TGTGCCAGCAGCTTCACTAGCGGGAGCCACGAGCAGTACTTC. This gives the protein CASSFTSGSHEQYF.

This chain joins TRBV27 and TRBJ1-5; no clear D gene. Germline loops: CDR1 MNHEY, CDR2 SMNVEV (reference sequence). Trimming shortened V by 4 bases and J by 4 bases, and 8 bases separated the two germline ends. The CDR3 has 13 residues. The CDR3 DNA reads as TGTGCCAGCAGTTGGGTCGAGAATCAGCCCCAGCATTTT. It is translated as CASSWVENQPQHF.

To note about this clonotype: Since a much larger clone is just one base distant, this may be a read error. CDR3 amino acids: CACERMGQAYEQFF. In DNA, the CDR3 is TGTGCCTGTGAAAGAATGGGACAGGCCTACGAGCAGTTCTTC. V is TRBV30 and J is TRBJ2-1; 8 nucleotides line up with TRBD1. CDR3 length equals 14 residues. V lost 6 bases and J lost 10; bases outside the gene matches: 14. The germline V gene has CDR1 GTSNPN and CDR2 SVGIG (reference sequence).

This clonotype was seen repeatedly, ten times or more. V is TRBV4-1 and J is TRBJ1-5, with a weak D call TRBD1 (6 bases). Germline-derived CDR1 and CDR2 are MGHRA and YSYEKL. The CDR3 has 17 residues. V gave up 0 bases and J gave up 6 bases, with 18 bases separating them. CDR3 amino acids: CASSQEISRGRGQPQHF. The CDR3 coding sequence is TGCGCCAGCAGCCAAGAAATCAGCAGGGGACGGGGTCAGCCCCAGCATTTT.

The chain couples TRBV18 to TRBJ2-7, with D possibly called TRBD1 or TRBD2 (6 bases each). Trimming stripped 3 bases from V and 3 bases from J, with 12 bases between. The CDR3 loop spans 14 amino acids. Per germline, CDR1 KGHSH and CDR2 LQKENI. CDR3 bases: TGTGCCAGCTCACCGGGGGGACACCTCTACGAGCAGTACTTC. Translating it yields CASSPGGHLYEQYF.

The chain combines TRBV27 with TRBJ2-2; 12 bases fit TRBD2. The CDR3 runs 18 residues. The V gene's germline CDR1 is MNHEY and CDR2 SMNVEV (reference sequence). With 3 bases clipped from V and 5 bases from J, the junction kept 10 bases outside the gene matches. The DNA for the CDR3 is TGTGCCAGCAGTTTTCTAGCGGGAGGGCCTGGGAGAACCGGGGAGCTGTTTTTT. Its protein product is CASSFLAGGPGRTGELFF.

The chain recombines TRBV7-9 with TRBJ2-7; D might be TRBD1 (5 bases). V was cut by 5 bases and J by 9 bases, with 20 bases left in between. CDR3 length: 14 amino acids. CDR1 and CDR2 from the germline V gene are SEHNR and FQNEAQ (reference sequence). The CDR3 coding sequence is TGTGCCAGCAGCCCAGAGGTGGGGCCGGACGGGCAGTACTTC. Protein product: CASSPEVGPDGQYF.

Many counts were recorded for this clonotype. As DNA, the CDR3 is TGTGCCAGCAGCCAGGTGGGATTCAGGTCAGATACGCAGTATTTT. Its translation: CASSQVGFRSDTQYF. The rearrangement uses TRBV28 and TRBJ2-3; D not resolved. Germline CDR1 MDHEN, CDR2 SYDVKM. CDR3 length equals 15 residues. Trimming cost V 6 bases and J 4 bases, with 17 bases left between them.

This clonotype was counted ten times or more. The rearrangement uses TRBV28 and TRBJ2-7; 11 bases are shared with TRBD1. The CDR3 extends over 18 amino acids. J gave up 3 bases and V 1 base, and 11 bases lay outside the gene matches. CDR1 and CDR2 from the germline V gene are MDHEN and SYDVKM. Here the CDR3 DNA reads TGTGCCAGCAGTTTATCGGGTGCTCCGGGACAGGGGGTCTACGAGCAGTACTTC. Its translation: CASSLSGAPGQGVYEQYF. The whole variable domain, filled in from reference TRBV28 and TRBJ2-7, reads DVKVTQSSRYLVKRTGEKVFLECVQDMDHENMFWYRQDPGLGLRLIYFSYDVKMKEKGDIPEGYSVSREKKERFSLILESASTNQTSMYLCASSLSGAPGQGVYEQYFGPGTRLTVT.

This clonotype was recorded a few times. The chain recombines TRBV5-1 with TRBJ2-1, with D tentatively TRBD1 or TRBD2 (5 bases each). The germline CDR1 and CDR2 sequences are SGHRS and YFSETQ. The CDR3 runs to 16 residues. V lost 1 base and J lost 0, with 11 bases in between. CDR3 amino acids: CASSLSGLLSYNEQFF. As DNA, the CDR3 is TGCGCCAGCAGCTTGTCGGGGCTGCTCTCCTACAATGAGCAGTTCTTC.

This clonotype was picked up a small number of times. This chain uses TRBV24-1 with TRBJ1-2; D is possibly TRBD1 (5 bases). The CDR3 runs 15 residues. CDR1 is KGHDR, CDR2 SFDVKD, per germline. V lost 9 bases and J lost 8, with 24 bases in between. The CDR3 region is CATSSRGDAGRGYTF. In DNA, the CDR3 is TGTGCCACCTCATCCCGAGGGGATGCGGGTAGAGGCTACACCTTC.

This rearrangement joins TRBV16 to TRBJ1-2; no definite D call. This CDR3 region has 13 residues. Germline V gives CDR1 KGHSY, CDR2 FQNENV. Trimming removed 3 bases from V and 5 bases from J, with 10 bases in between. In nucleotides, the CDR3 is TGTGCCAGCAGCCACACCGGGCCATATGGCTACACCTTC. This codes for CASSHTGPYGYTF.

The CDR3 protein is CASGPSLQGNEQFF. The CDR3 DNA reads TGCGCCAGCGGCCCCTCCCTACAAGGCAATGAGCAGTTCTTC. This sequence joins TRBV5-1 and TRBJ2-1; no firm D call. The CDR3 length is 14 residues. In germline, CDR1 is SGHRS, CDR2 YFSETQ. V dropped 7 bases and J dropped 6 bases, with 17 bases sitting between them.

Regarding this clonotype: Relative to the germline gene, one junction end is altered; a read error may explain this. The chain combines TRBV4-1 with TRBJ2-3; 16 bases agree with TRBD2. The length of the CDR3 is 18 residues. Germline V gene lookup returns CDR1 MGHRA and CDR2 YSYEKL. The CDR3 sequence: CASSPGLAGGKSTDTQYF. The CDR3 bases are TGTGCCAGCAGCCCGGGACTAGCGGGAGGGAAAAGCACAGATACGCAGTATTTT.

This clonotype occurred many times. The V and J genes are TRBV6-2 or TRBV6-3 and TRBJ1-2; the D is unclear. CDR1 is MNHEY and CDR2 is SVGEGT in the germline V gene. The CDR3 has 13 amino acids. V was shortened by 8 bases and J by 2 bases, with 12 bases between the two germline ends. The CDR3 DNA reads TGTGCCAGCCGGTGGGAACAGAACTATGGCTACACCTTC. This gives the protein CASRWEQNYGYTF.

The sample holds many counts of this clonotype. V and J are TRBV30 and TRBJ2-1; TRBD2 agrees at 11 bases. This CDR3 contains 14 residues. The ends lost 4 bases at V and 5 bases at J; junction bases unmatched: 4. Germline V CDR1 and CDR2: GTSNPN, SVGIG (reference sequence). As DNA, the CDR3 is TGTGCCTGGAATCTAGCGGGAGGCCACAATGAGCAGTTCTTC. Translation: CAWNLAGGHNEQFF.

This clonotype was picked up many times. This chain links TRBV20-1 with TRBJ2-3; no clear D. Germline CDR1 reads DFQATT; CDR2 reads SNEGSKA (reference sequence). There are 13 residues in the CDR3. With 5 bases removed from V and 2 bases from J, the gap between germline ends came to 11 bases. For the CDR3, the DNA is TGCAGTGCTGGCCCCCTGTCCACAGATACGCAGTATTTT. Protein sequence: CSAGPLSTDTQYF.

The chain links TRBV4-1 to TRBJ2-3; TRBD2 might be the D (6 bases). The DNA end is more similar to TRBJ2-7, so the J call may be wrong. This CDR3 contains 19 residues. Germline CDR1 reads MGHRA; CDR2 reads YSYEKL. CDR3 sequence: CASSPYGHRRDSSTDEQYF. CDR3 DNA sequence: TGCGCCAGCAGCCCCTATGGTCATCGGCGGGATTCGTCTACTGACGAGCAGTACTTC.

This clonotype was picked up a small number of times. A read error may account for a junction end that differs from germline. The genes are TRBV5-1 and TRBJ1-1, with D possibly matching TRBD1 (5 bases). Per germline, CDR1 SGHRS and CDR2 YFSETQ. This CDR3 contains 12 residues. CDR3 coding DNA: TGCGCCAACAGCTTGGGGGACACTGAAGCTTTCTTT. It is translated as CANSLGDTEAFF.

On this clonotype itself: A read error may produce the germline difference seen at one junction end. The chain carries TRBV12-3 or TRBV12-4 and TRBJ2-7, with 9 bases lining up with TRBD2. The CDR3 has 14 residues. The CDR3 coding sequence is TGTGCCAGCAGTTTCGGGGGACTAGCCTACGAGCAGTGCTTC. The encoded protein is CASSFGGLAYEQCF.

The CDR3 reads CASSPGQGKRGYF. In DNA, the CDR3 is TGTGCCAGCAGCCCCGGACAGGGGAAGAGGGGGTACTTC. This chain connects TRBV7-9 to TRBJ2-7; TRBD1 matches 9 bases. Losses at the gene ends were 5 bases for V and 12 bases for J; bases not matched to a gene: 11. CDR3 size: 13 residues. Germline CDR1 reads SEHNR; CDR2 reads FQNEAQ (reference sequence).

This clonotype was found a few times. The rearrangement uses TRBV28 and TRBJ1-1, with D hard to call. The germline gives CDR1 MDHEN, CDR2 SYDVKM. The V and J ends lost 4 bases and 3 bases respectively, with 9 bases between them. This CDR3 contains 13 residues. The CDR3 nucleotides read TGTGCCAGCAGTTCCACAAGTTACACTGAAGCTTTCTTT. This sequence encodes CASSSTSYTEAFF.

This clonotype occurred many times. The V and J genes are TRBV12-3 or TRBV12-4 and TRBJ2-4, with TRBD2 identical over 9 bases. V lost 3 bases, J lost 5 bases, and 8 bases stayed unmatched. This CDR3 spans 16 amino acids. The CDR3 bases are TGTGCCAGCAGTTTGAGCGGGGGGCCCCCGCAAAACATTCAGTACTTC. Its protein product is CASSLSGGPPQNIQYF.

This clonotype showed up just a few times. CDR3 sequence: CSARDGLAGVNTGELFF. The CDR3 DNA reads TGCAGTGCTAGAGATGGGCTAGCGGGAGTGAACACCGGGGAGCTGTTTTTT. The rearrangement uses TRBV20-1 and TRBJ2-2; TRBD2 matches 10 bases. Losses at the gene ends were 0 bases for V and 1 base for J; bases not matched to a gene: 5. The V gene's germline CDR1 is DFQATT and CDR2 SNEGSKA (reference sequence). The CDR3 has 17 amino acids.

As to this clonotype: Since the CDR3 does not end with the conserved phenylalanine or tryptophan, this likely comes from a read error. This chain connects TRBV3-1 to TRBJ2-1; the D gene is possibly TRBD2 (5 bases). This CDR3 region has 15 residues. CDR1 and CDR2 from the germline V gene are LGHDT and YNNKEL (reference sequence). V was shortened by 3 bases and J by 7 bases, with 16 bases between the two germline ends. CDR3 sequence: CASSQPLDYYNEQFL. The CDR3 region has the DNA TGTGCCAGCAGCCAGCCTCTCGACTACTATAATGAGCAGTTCCTC.